The clone carrying this T cell receptor beta chain appeared a few times. Its antigen is unidentified. TCRdb passed the RT-PCR reads through MiXCR, listing each CDR3 protein once. The repertoire has hundreds of thousands of distinct CDR3 sequences, 12% of them found once; the top ten carry more than 8.5%. The data derive from a study of response to subunit inactivated influenza vaccine. Germline assignment: CDR1 DFQATT and CDR2 SNEGSKA (reference sequence). The ends lost 6 bases at V and 4 bases at J; junction bases unmatched: 3. The length of the CDR3 is 13 residues. Study-level findings and limits: The study's authors posited that every seasonal influenza vaccination enlists few new T cells.

The TCR sequence derives from a man over 45 who received an inactivated influenza vaccine. Sequenced here: PBMCs from blood, sampled on the day of vaccination. V usage is TRBV20-1 and J usage is TRBJ2-1; 10 nucleotides align to TRBD2. The chain's CDR3 is CSALAGSYNEQFF. DNA for the CDR3: TGCAGTGCACTAGCGGGGAGTTACAATGAGCAGTTCTTC.